A selection of T cell receptor beta chains follows, all from one sample in a study of breast tumors, draining lymph nodes, adjacent tissues. From the multiplex PCR reads, TCRdb called clonotypes with MiXCR, one entry per CDR3 protein. The data hold about 14,000 distinct CDR3 sequences, with about 56% observed a single time. Specimen: tumor-adjacent breast tissue. The origin of the receptors is a female donor with breast cancer. Some clones in this sample may be carry-over from other donors' samples. Each CDR3 is given with its conserved first and last residue. The D gene is left open where the match is weak. Clone sizes are given selectively: once, few, many, or a class where the clone is expanded.

CDR3nt: TGTGCCAGCAGTTACGGGCGTGAGAACGGCTACACCTTC
CDR3aa: CASSYGRENGYTF
abundance: NA
d_gene: NA
v_gene: TRBV6-5
j_gene: TRBJ1-2

CDR3nt: TGTGCCAGCAGTTTAGGAATGTTTGCAGGGCGCGCTACAGATACGCAGTATTTT
CDR3aa: CASSLGMFAGRATDTQYF
abundance: many
d_gene: NA
v_gene: TRBV12-3/TRBV12-4
j_gene: TRBJ2-3

CDR3nt: TGTGCCAGCAGCTTAGCGGTGGGGGGAGGAGTGGACGAGCAGTACTTC
CDR3aa: CASSLAVGGGVDEQYF
abundance: NA
d_gene: NA
v_gene: TRBV7-2
j_gene: TRBJ2-7

CDR3nt: TGCGCCAGCAGTGAATACCTCCCCCAGGGCGAGCAGTACTTC
CDR3aa: CASSEYLPQGEQYF
abundance: NA
d_gene: NA
v_gene: TRBV10-2
j_gene: TRBJ2-7

CDR3nt: TGTGTCAGCAGATCCGGACCAGCGGGAGGGCTAGAGGAGCAGTACTTC
CDR3aa: CVSRSGPAGGLEEQYF
abundance: NA
d_gene: TRBD2
v_gene: TRBV12-3/TRBV12-4
j_gene: TRBJ2-7

CDR3nt: TGTGCCACCAGTGACTACCTAGCGGGAGGTCGCACAGATACGCAGTATTTT
CDR3aa: CATSDYLAGGRTDTQYF
abundance: NA
d_gene: TRBD2
v_gene: TRBV24-1
j_gene: TRBJ2-3

CDR3nt: TGTGCCAGCAGTGAGGAGGGAGGGCAGTACGAGCAGTACTTC
CDR3aa: CASSEEGGQYEQYF
abundance: few
d_gene: TRBD2
v_gene: TRBV2
j_gene: TRBJ2-7

CDR3nt: TGCAGTGCTAGAGAAATAGTGACTAGCGGGAGGAGAGATACGCAGTATTTT
CDR3aa: CSAREIVTSGRRDTQYF
abundance: NA
d_gene: TRBD2
v_gene: TRBV20-1
j_gene: TRBJ2-3

CDR3nt: TGTGCCAGCAGGGTCAGGGGATTGAACACTGAAGCTTTCTTT
CDR3aa: CASRVRGLNTEAFF
abundance: many
d_gene: NA
v_gene: TRBV12-3/TRBV12-4
j_gene: TRBJ1-1

CDR3nt: TGTGCCAGCAGCCAAGCGGCGAGCGGGAATTCACCCCTCCACTTT
CDR3aa: CASSQAASGNSPLHF
abundance: once
d_gene: NA
v_gene: TRBV7-8
j_gene: TRBJ1-6

CDR3nt: TGTGCCAGCAGGCAAGCGGATAATGAGCAGTTCTTC
CDR3aa: CASRQADNEQFF
abundance: NA
d_gene: NA
v_gene: TRBV6-6
j_gene: TRBJ2-1

CDR3nt: TGCAGTGCTACCCAGGTGTTCCGAGATTCACCCCTCCACTTT
CDR3aa: CSATQVFRDSPLHF
abundance: NA
d_gene: NA
v_gene: TRBV20-1
j_gene: TRBJ1-6

CDR3nt: TGCGCCAGCAGCCCGGGACTAGCGGGAGGGTTCGATGAGCAGTTCTTC
CDR3aa: CASSPGLAGGFDEQFF
abundance: NA
d_gene: TRBD2
v_gene: TRBV5-1
j_gene: TRBJ2-1

CDR3nt: TGTGCCAGCAGGGACACCTACGATACGCAGTATTTT
CDR3aa: CASRDTYDTQYF
abundance: few
d_gene: NA
v_gene: TRBV2
j_gene: TRBJ2-3

CDR3nt: TGCAGTGCTAGAGGGGGTCCGATGAACTACGAGCAGTACTTC
CDR3aa: CSARGGPMNYEQYF
abundance: NA
d_gene: NA
v_gene: TRBV20-1
j_gene: TRBJ2-7

CDR3nt: TGTGCCAGCAGCCCGGATCAAGAAGCTTTCTTT
CDR3aa: CASSPDQEAFF
abundance: NA
d_gene: NA
v_gene: TRBV27
j_gene: TRBJ1-1

CDR3nt: TGTGCCAGTAGTATTGGTGGGGCAGCCCATCAGCCCCAGCATTTT
CDR3aa: CASSIGGAAHQPQHF
abundance: few
d_gene: NA
v_gene: TRBV19
j_gene: TRBJ1-5

CDR3nt: TGTGCCAGCAGCCCTGGGACAGGGGTTGGAAACACCATATATTTT
CDR3aa: CASSPGTGVGNTIYF
abundance: many
d_gene: TRBD1
v_gene: TRBV3-1
j_gene: TRBJ1-3